This TCR beta chain was recovered during a study of identical twins. Each CDR3 protein is one row after TCRdb ran MiXCR on the 5' RACE reads. This sample has 700,000 or so distinct CDR3 sequences, with 8.5% to 9% found just once. Trimming at V came to 1 base and at J to 5 bases, leaving 5 bases not matched to a gene. Germline V gene lookup returns CDR1 SGHTA and CDR2 FQGNSA. The CDR3 has 14 amino acids. This clonotype appeared a few times. These data were also filed under a second study, of yellow fever vaccine responses in identical twins.

Sequencing was carried out using PBMCs. The TCR sequence derives from a woman under 30 in good health. The chain recombines TRBV7-2 with TRBJ2-7; 7 nucleotides line up with TRBD2. The CDR3 protein is CASSLEAGENEQYF. The DNA for the CDR3 is TGTGCCAGCAGCTTAGAGGCGGGGGAAAACGAGCAGTACTTC.